The T cell receptor (beta chain) under discussion was sequenced for a study of blood T cell repertoires in COVID-19 (dated by TCRdb to about 2020). Turning to the overall study: Samples covering the acute and convalescent phases of COVID-19 were provided by collaborators in the United States, Italy and Spain. Deeply sampled blood TCRbeta repertoires from subjects exposed to, actively infected with, or recovered from COVID-19 were included in the dataset. The repertoires were released in a freely available public database meant as a resource for research on the immune response to SARS-CoV-2. The samples were drawn from two sources: the first 160 participants of the ongoing ImmuneRACE study, and 1,200 or so subjects contributed by 6 global collaborators. Where available, HLA class I and class II types were taken from metadata supplied by the sample provider and were not determined by assay-based typing. The sample metadata nearly always contained a de-identified subject ID, COVID-19 status, age in years and sex. The prospective study material was composed of cDNA or gDNA derived from T cells, B-cell-depleted T cells, or PBMCs.

The CDR3 has 15 amino acids, counting the end cysteine and phenylalanine. The retained sequence is limited to the CDR3, 45 bases, with the frame set at the first base. Trimming removed 2 bases from V and 7 bases from J, leaving 15 bases between the germline ends. The germline V gene specifies LGHNA as CDR1 and YSLEER as CDR2. At one collaborating source in Seattle, patients were enrolled during active infection and were followed longitudinally through the course of disease. Collaborating institutions collected whole blood in K2EDTA tubes following their own protocols. For TCRbeta analysis, collaborators shipped samples in one of three forms: frozen whole blood, isolated PBMCs, or DNA extracted from either of those sample types. As concerns this clone: The clone's antigen remains unknown. Base qualities are missing; no much larger clone stands one base away.

TCRbeta CDR3 regions were amplified from genomic DNA using the immunoSEQ Assay, a bias-controlled multiplex PCR. In the authors' own workflow: Within the assay, amplification of reference gene primers was used to estimate how many nucleated cells each sample contained. To quantify the absolute abundance of each unique TCRbeta CDR3 rearrangement, sequence reads were collapsed and filtered. Productive Simpson clonality was computed per sample as the square root of Simpson's diversity index over productive rearrangements. The clones in this table, taken by TCRdb from immuneACCESS, are in-frame only. Not every clone is retained; where verified, under half of the shortfall comes from an unresolved V gene, and the cause of the rest is unknown. D and trimming come from the DNA, and the V and J calls and clone size come from that table. The sample table records hundreds of thousands of clones; nearly 85% of these occur just once. The ten largest clones capture over 0.95% of the sample.

Study-wide conclusions, independent of this receptor: The quantity of clinical and demographic metadata differed by source and by participant and was supplied without curation.

The origin of this receptor is a woman under 40 with COVID-19, enrolled during active disease. The V and J segments used are TRBV4-3 and TRBJ1-5; 6 matching bases give a weak D call of TRBD1. Source material: peripheral blood. In nucleotides, the sequence is TGCGCCAGCAGCCAAACGTACAGGGTTGAACAGCCCCAGCATTTT. This encodes CASSQTYRVEQPQHF.